Each of the 16 T cell receptor beta chains below was sequenced from the same sample in a study of vaccination effects on CD4 cells after COVID-19. These receptors have no identified antigens. Sequencing was performed with immunoSEQ multiplex PCR; in TCRdb, only in-frame clones are kept and a portion is missing. The sample gives 25,000 to 30,000 clones, over 70% of which show up once; roughly 14% is in the top ten. Before sequencing, viral peptide pools were used by the ViraFEST assay to expand antigen-specific CD4+ T cells. Upon completion of about ten days in culture, CD4+ T cells were isolated. The participants, recipients of two vaccine doses, got either BNT162b2 or mRNA-1273. The material sequenced was CD4+ T cells from PBMCs cultured with HCoV-229E spike peptides, taken after COVID-19 vaccination. These receptors all stem from a human donor who received a COVID-19 vaccine.

The chain is built from TRBV19 and TRBJ1-3; D ambiguous. The V gene's germline CDR1 is LNHDA and CDR2 SQIVND (reference sequence). The CDR3 length is 15 residues. Deletions cut 7 bases from V and 0 bases from J, with 13 bases between. Here the CDR3 DNA reads TGTGCCAGTACCTCGACTGGGAGCTCTGGAAACACCATATATTTT. Translated, it gives CASTSTGSSGNTIYF.

This clone was counted only a few times. The J gene is TRBJ1-2, the V gene TRBV9; no clear D gene. The CDR3 covers 13 residues. The V and J ends lost 0 bases and 6 bases respectively, with 9 bases between them. The V gene's germline CDR1 is SGDLS and CDR2 YYNGEE. CDR3 residues: CASSVVARDGYTF. CDR3 DNA: TGTGCCAGCAGCGTAGTGGCCCGGGATGGCTACACCTTC.

This chain uses TRBV3-1 (or the pseudogene TRBV3-2) with TRBJ1-2, with D maybe TRBD1 (6 bases). Germline values: CDR1 LGHDT, CDR2 YNNKEL (reference sequence). The V and J ends lost 3 bases and 8 bases respectively, with 13 bases between them. The CDR3 runs to 13 residues. CDR3 nucleotides: TGTGCCAGCAGCCATCTGCAGGGGAGAGGCTACACCTTC. Protein: CASSHLQGRGYTF.

The chain uses TRBV10-3 and TRBJ2-7, with D perhaps matching TRBD2 (6 bases). Germline CDR1 and CDR2: ENHRY and SYGVKD. The germline V and J ends were trimmed by 0 bases and 0 bases, with 15 bases remaining between them. CDR3 length equals 17 residues. DNA of the CDR3: TGTGCCATCAGTGAGTCCTGGGAGGACTCAAGCTCCTACGAGCAGTACTTC. Translation: CAISESWEDSSSYEQYF.

V is TRBV5-6 and J is TRBJ1-1; D unresolved. The CDR3 sequence is 16 residues long. CDR1 SGHDT and CDR2 YYEEEE come from the germline V gene. The V end was cut by 0 bases, the J end by 4 bases, with 16 bases between. The CDR3 spells CASSLVVSTRITEAFF. In DNA, the CDR3 is TGTGCCAGCAGCTTGGTTGTGTCAACACGCATCACTGAAGCTTTCTTT.

This sequence joins TRBV6-5 and TRBJ2-3; the D is unclear. The ends were cut back, 7 bases at V and 1 base at J, with 6 bases in the middle. Germline V gene data show CDR1 as MNHEY and CDR2 as SVGAGI. CDR3 length: 12 residues. DNA of the CDR3: TGTGCCAGCACCTACCGCACAGATACGCAGTATTTT. Its translation is CASTYRTDTQYF.

The chain recombines TRBV19 with TRBJ2-1; D is possibly TRBD1 (5 bases). Germline lookup yields CDR1 LNHDA and CDR2 SQIVND (reference sequence). The CDR3 is 13 residues long. The V end lost 5 bases, the J end lost 14 bases, and 19 bases lay between the germline ends. DNA of the CDR3: TGTGCCAGTAGTGTTACAGGTACTTCTGATGAGTTCTTC. This translates into CASSVTGTSDEFF.

The chain links TRBV6-6 to TRBJ2-1; D remains ambiguous. The CDR3 loop spans 12 amino acids. CDR1 and CDR2 from the germline V gene are MNHNY and SVGAGI (reference sequence). Trimming pared 0 bases from V and 7 bases from J, leaving 4 bases between. The CDR3 DNA sequence: TGTGCCAGCAGTTACTCGAGAAATGAGCAGTTCTTC. It translates to CASSYSRNEQFF.

The chain uses TRBV10-1 and TRBJ2-7; 9 bases map to TRBD1. The CDR3 has 14 amino acids. The junction had 4 bases not matched to a gene; V was cut back by 5 bases and J by 2 bases. Germline V gene sequence: CDR1 WNHNN, CDR2 SYGVQD (reference sequence). The DNA for the CDR3 is TGCGCCAGCAGTCAATACAGGGGGCCCTACGAGCAGTACTTC. It is translated as CASSQYRGPYEQYF.

This chain links TRBV13 with TRBJ2-2; D perhaps matches TRBD2 (6 bases). Per the germline V gene, CDR1 is PRHDT and CDR2 is FYEKMQ (reference sequence). Trimming removed 0 bases at V and 4 bases at J, with 9 bases between. The CDR3 spans 15 residues. This chain's CDR3 is CASSLGRTTTGELFF. For the CDR3, the DNA is TGTGCCAGCAGCTTAGGCCGGACTACCACCGGGGAGCTGTTTTTT.

The chain couples TRBV29-1 to TRBJ1-1; 8 nucleotides line up with TRBD1. Trimming took 4 bases from V and 3 from J; bases not matched to a gene: 7. The CDR3 sequence is 14 residues long. CDR1 and CDR2 (germline): SQVTM, ANQGSEA. The CDR3 bases are TGCAGCGTTGTTTCAGGGGGCGGGTACACTGAAGCTTTCTTT. Protein sequence: CSVVSGGGYTEAFF.

This clone turned up a few times. The rearrangement joins TRBV18 to TRBJ2-3, with 10 bases identical to TRBD2. The CDR3 has 17 amino acids. The V and J ends lost 3 bases and 2 bases, in that order; junction bases with no gene match: 8. In germline, CDR1 is KGHSH, CDR2 LQKENI. CDR3 amino acids: CASSPMLAGGHTDTQYF. The CDR3 nucleotides read TGTGCCAGCTCACCCATGTTAGCGGGGGGCCACACAGATACGCAGTATTTT.

The chain links TRBV21-1 to TRBJ1-2; the table's D gene call, TRBD1, was not cross checked with the DNA. TRBV21-1 is a pseudogene segment. This CDR3 comprises 14 residues. CDR3 residues: CASSKFPGVRGYTF. The CDR3, as DNA: TGTGCCAGCAGCAAATTTCCAGGGGTACGAGGCTACACCTTC.

This clone has only one observation. The genes are TRBV5-8 and TRBJ1-3, with 8 bases that match TRBD1. The V segment lost 4 bases and the J segment 0 bases; nucleotides outside the gene matches: 9. CDR1 is SGHTS and CDR2 is YDEGEE in the germline V gene. CDR3 length equals 17 residues. CDR3 amino acids: CASSPPRGLSSGNTIYF. In DNA, the CDR3 is TGTGCCAGCAGCCCTCCCAGGGGGCTTAGCTCTGGAAACACCATATATTTT.

In this sample, this clone turned up a few times. The chain combines TRBV5-4 with TRBJ2-7, with 9 bases fitting TRBD1. The CDR3 length is 14 residues. From germline, CDR1 is SGHNT and CDR2 YYREEE (reference sequence). After removal of 5 bases from V and 5 bases from J, the junction contained 8 bases not matched to a gene. The CDR3: CASSGGTGIHEQYF. Written as DNA, the CDR3 is TGTGCCAGCAGTGGCGGGACAGGGATCCACGAGCAGTACTTC. Full variable domain (outside the CDR3, taken from reference TRBV5-4 and TRBJ2-7): ETGVTQSPTHLIKTRGQQVTLRCSSQSGHNTVSWYQQALGQGPQFIFQYYREEENGRGNFPPRFSGLQFPNYSSELNVNALELDDSALYLCASSGGTGIHEQYFGPGTRLTVT.

This sequence joins TRBV18 and TRBJ1-1; D unclear. With 2 bases removed from V and 0 bases from J, the gap between germline ends came to 4 bases. CDR1 and CDR2 from the germline V gene are KGHSH and LQKENI. This CDR3 spans 13 amino acids. The CDR3 DNA is TGTGCCAGCTCACCAGAAATGAACACTGAAGCTTTCTTT. Amino acid sequence: CASSPEMNTEAFF. The whole variable domain, remainder taken from reference TRBV18 and TRBJ1-1, is NAGVMQNPRHLVRRRGQEARLRCSPMKGHSHVYWYRQLPEEGLKFMVYLQKENIIDESGMPKERFSAEFPKEGPSILRIQQVVRGDSAAYFCASSPEMNTEAFFGQGTRLTVV.